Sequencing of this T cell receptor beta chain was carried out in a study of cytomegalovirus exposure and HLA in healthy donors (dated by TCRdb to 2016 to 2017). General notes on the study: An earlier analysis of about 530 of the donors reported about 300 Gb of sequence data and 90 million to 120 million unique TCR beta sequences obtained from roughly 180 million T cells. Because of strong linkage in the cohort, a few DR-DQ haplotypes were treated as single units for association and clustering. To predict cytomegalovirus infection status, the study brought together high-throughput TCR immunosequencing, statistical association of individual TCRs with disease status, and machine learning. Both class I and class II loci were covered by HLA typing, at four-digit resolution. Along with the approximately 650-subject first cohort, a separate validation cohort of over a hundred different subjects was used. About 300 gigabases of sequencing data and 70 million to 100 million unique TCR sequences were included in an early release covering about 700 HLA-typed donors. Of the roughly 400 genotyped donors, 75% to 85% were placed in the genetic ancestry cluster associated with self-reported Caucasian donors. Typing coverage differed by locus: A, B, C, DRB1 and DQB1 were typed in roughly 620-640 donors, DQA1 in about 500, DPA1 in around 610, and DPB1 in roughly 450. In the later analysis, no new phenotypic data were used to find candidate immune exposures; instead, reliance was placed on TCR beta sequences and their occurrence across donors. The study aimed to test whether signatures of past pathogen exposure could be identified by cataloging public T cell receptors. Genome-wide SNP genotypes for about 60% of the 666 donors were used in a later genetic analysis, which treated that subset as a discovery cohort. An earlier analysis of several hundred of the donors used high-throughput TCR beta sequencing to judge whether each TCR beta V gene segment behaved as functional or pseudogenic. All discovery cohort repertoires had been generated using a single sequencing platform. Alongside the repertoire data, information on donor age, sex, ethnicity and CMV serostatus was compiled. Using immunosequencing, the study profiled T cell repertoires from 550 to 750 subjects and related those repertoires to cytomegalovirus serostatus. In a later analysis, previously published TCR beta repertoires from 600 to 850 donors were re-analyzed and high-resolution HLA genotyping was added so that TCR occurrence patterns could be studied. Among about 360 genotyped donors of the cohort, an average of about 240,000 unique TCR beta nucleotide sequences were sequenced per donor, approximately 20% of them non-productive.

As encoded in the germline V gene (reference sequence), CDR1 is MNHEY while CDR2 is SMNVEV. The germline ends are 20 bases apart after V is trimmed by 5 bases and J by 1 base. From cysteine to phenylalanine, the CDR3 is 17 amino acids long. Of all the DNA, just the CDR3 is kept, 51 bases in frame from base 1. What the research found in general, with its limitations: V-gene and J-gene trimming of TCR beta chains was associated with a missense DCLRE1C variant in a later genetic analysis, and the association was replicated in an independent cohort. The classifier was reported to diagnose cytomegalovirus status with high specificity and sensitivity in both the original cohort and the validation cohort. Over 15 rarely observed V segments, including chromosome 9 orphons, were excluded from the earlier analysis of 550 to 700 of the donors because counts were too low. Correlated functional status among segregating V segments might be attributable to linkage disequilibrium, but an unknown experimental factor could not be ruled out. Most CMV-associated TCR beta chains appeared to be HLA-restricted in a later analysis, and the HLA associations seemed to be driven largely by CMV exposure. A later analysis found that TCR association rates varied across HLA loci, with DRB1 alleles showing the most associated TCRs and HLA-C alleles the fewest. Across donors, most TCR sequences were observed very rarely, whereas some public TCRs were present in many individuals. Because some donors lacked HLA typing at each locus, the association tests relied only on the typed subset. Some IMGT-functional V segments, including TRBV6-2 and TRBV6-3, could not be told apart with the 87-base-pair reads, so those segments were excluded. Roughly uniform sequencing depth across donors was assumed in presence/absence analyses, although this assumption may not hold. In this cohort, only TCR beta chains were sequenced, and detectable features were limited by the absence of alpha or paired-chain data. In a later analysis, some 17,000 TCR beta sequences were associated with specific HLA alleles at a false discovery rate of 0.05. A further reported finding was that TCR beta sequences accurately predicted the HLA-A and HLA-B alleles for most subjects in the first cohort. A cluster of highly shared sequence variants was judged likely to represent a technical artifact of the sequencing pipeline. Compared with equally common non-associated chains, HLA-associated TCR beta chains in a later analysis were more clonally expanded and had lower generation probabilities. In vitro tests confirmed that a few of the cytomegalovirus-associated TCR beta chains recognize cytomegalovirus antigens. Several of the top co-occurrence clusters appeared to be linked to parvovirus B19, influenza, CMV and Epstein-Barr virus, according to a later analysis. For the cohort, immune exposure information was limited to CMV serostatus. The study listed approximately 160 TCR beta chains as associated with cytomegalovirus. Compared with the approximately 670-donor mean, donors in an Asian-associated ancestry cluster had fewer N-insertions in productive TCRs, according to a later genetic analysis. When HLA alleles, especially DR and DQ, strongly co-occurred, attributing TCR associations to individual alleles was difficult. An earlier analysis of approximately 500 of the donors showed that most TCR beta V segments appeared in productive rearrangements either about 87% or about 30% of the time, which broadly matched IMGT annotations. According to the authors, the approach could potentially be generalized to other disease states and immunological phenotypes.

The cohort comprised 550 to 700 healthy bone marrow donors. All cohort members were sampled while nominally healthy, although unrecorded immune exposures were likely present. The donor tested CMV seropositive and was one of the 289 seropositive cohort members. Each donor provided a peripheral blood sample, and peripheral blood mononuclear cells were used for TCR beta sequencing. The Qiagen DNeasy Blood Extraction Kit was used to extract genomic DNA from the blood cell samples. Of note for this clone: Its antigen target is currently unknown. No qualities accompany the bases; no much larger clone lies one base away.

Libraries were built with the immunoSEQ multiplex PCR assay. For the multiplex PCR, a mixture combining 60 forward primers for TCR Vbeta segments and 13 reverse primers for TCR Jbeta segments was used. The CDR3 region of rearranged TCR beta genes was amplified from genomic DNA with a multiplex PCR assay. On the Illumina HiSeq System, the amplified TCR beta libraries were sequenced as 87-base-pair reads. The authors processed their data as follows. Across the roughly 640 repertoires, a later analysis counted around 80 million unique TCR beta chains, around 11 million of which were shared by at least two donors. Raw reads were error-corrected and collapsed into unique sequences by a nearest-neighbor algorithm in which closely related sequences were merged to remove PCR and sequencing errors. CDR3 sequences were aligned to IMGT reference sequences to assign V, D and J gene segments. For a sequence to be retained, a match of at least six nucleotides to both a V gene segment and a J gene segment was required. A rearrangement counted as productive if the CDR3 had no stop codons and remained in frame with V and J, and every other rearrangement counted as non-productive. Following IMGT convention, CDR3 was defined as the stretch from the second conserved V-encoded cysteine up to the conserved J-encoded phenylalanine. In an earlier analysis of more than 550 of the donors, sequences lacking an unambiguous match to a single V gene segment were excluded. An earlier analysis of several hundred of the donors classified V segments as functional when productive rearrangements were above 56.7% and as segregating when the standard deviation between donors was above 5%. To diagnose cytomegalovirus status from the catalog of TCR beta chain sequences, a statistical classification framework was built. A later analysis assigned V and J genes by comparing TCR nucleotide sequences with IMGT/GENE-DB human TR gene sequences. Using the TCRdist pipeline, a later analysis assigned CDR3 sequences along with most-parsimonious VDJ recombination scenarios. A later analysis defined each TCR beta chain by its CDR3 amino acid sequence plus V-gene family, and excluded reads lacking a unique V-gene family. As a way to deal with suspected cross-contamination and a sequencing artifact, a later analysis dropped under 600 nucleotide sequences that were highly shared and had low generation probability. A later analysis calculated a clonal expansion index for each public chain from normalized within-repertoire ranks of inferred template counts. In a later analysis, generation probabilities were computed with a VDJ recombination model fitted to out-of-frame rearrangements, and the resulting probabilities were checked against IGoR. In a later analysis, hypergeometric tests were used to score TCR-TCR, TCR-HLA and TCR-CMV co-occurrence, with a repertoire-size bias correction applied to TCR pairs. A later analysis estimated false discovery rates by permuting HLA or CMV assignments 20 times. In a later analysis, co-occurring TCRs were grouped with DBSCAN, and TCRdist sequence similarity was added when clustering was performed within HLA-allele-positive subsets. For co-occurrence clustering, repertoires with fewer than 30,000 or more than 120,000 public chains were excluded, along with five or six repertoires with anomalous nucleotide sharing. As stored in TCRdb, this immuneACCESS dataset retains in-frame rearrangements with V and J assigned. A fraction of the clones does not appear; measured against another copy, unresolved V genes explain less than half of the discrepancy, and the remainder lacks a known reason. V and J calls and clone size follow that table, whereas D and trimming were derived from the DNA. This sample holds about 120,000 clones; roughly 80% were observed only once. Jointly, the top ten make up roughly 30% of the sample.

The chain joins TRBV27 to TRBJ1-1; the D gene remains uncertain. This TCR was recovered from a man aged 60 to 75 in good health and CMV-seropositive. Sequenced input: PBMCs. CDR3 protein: CASSPRRLPRENTEAFF. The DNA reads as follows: TGTGCCAGCAGTCCGAGACGACTCCCGAGAGAGAACACTGAAGCTTTCTTT.